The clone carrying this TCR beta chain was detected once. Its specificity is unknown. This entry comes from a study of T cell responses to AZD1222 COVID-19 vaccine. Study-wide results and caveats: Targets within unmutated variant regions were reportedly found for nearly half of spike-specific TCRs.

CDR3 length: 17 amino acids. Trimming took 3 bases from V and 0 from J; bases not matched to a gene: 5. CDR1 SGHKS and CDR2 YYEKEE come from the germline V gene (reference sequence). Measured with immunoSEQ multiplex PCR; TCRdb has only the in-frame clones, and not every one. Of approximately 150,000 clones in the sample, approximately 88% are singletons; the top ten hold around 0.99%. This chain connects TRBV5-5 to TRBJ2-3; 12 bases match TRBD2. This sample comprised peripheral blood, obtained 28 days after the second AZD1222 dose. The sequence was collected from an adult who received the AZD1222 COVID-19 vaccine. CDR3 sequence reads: CASSSGLAGHSTDTQYF. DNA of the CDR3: TGTGCCAGCAGCTCGGGACTAGCGGGCCATAGCACAGATACGCAGTATTTT.